These T cell receptor beta chains were read from a single sample in a study of CD8 T cells in ankylosing spondylitis. MiXCR, run by TCRdb on the 5' RACE reads, gives a single entry per CDR3 protein. Counted here are 300,000 to 350,000 distinct CDR3 sequences, about 15% occurring once; the ten biggest clones make up roughly 1.1%. Source material: blood, either unsorted or a sorted T cell fraction (not recorded which). Receptors originate from a male donor with ankylosing spondylitis or in good health (not recorded which). Both conserved end residues are trimmed from each CDR3. The D gene is left open where the match is weak.

>.|TRBV11-2
ASGAVGANEQF
>TRBD2|TRBV10-3
AIRMTSGASNTGELF
>.|TRBV20-1
SASQGKNTEAF
>TRBD2|TRBV5-1
ASSFGTSGINEQF
>.|TRBV6-2/TRBV6-3
ASSYPGLNTDTQY
>TRBD2|TRBV3-1
ASSLGLAGVNSYNEQF
>.|TRBV5-1
ASSLVGREVGAF
>.|TRBV15
ATSRDGQGSWDSPLH
>TRBD2|TRBV6-2/TRBV6-3
ASSYGTILAASYEQY
>TRBD1|TRBV10-3
AISELNRGRVYDEQF
>TRBD1|TRBV5-1
ASSFSPGQGSYEQY
>.|TRBV11-2
ASSLRGGGSQKYTEAF
>.|TRBV7-2
ASSLSGPGLGDTQY
>.|TRBV19
ASSILDQPQH
>.|TRBV12-5
ASGASSYNSPLH
>TRBD2|TRBV11-2
ASSLGGSRVEQF
>.|TRBV10-3
AISPIQAVTDTQY
>TRBD2|TRBV4-1
ASSQDVSGTAPYNEQF
>.|TRBV24-1
ATSDRGYGYT
>TRBD1|TRBV6-1
ASSGTGRNEQF
>.|TRBV29-1
SVRGWEFTEAF
>.|TRBV11-3
ASSLGGGESNTGELF
>TRBD2|TRBV5-1
ASSLGSGKETQY
>.|TRBV27
ASSSLGGGEDGYT
>TRBD1|TRBV10-3
AISGQGGVTEAF
>TRBD2|TRBV7-2
ASSYGTSQETQY
>TRBD1|TRBV20-1
SARDRDRGWTEAF
>.|TRBV20-1
GFDSGAYNEQF
>TRBD1|TRBV6-1
ASDLTYRGETQY
>.|TRBV12-3/TRBV12-4
ASSPGGTLNYEQY
>.|TRBV20-1
SAPNRADTQY
>.|TRBV10-3
AISDGALTGANVLT
>.|TRBV20-1
SAREEGWWAKNIQY
>TRBD1|TRBV20-1
SGGQGKEQY
>TRBD1|TRBV5-1
ASSFDRGYGYT
>.|TRBV3-1
ASSRSPEGEQF
>TRBD2|TRBV4-2
ASSQDGGRADEQY
>.|TRBV6-1
ASSPGYT
>TRBD2|TRBV6-1
ASSLRPRGGYEQY
>.|TRBV4-2
ASSISGDPRGTQY
>TRBD1|TRBV10-3
AISALQGGNTEAF
>TRBD1|TRBV12-5
ASGPGTGSWVSGNTIY
>TRBD2|TRBV5-4
ASSLILAGPHTGELF
>TRBD1|TRBV20-1
SATGQGRNEQY
>.|TRBV5-1
ASSKEPTSYEQY
>.|TRBV12-3/TRBV12-4
ASSFRKGSTGELF
>.|TRBV20-1
SARQGTPGNTIY
>.|TRBV12-3/TRBV12-4
ASTLGRANGYT
>TRBD2|TRBV4-1
ASSRRIAGSSTDTQY
>.|TRBV5-1
ASSGGRPNEPQH
>.|TRBV4-1
ASSQARRLNTEAF
>.|TRBV5-1
ASSPGLFPGTDTQY
>TRBD2|TRBV7-2
ASSLSGSTTDTQY
>TRBD1|TRBV3-1
ASSPDPGQGANEQY
>.|TRBV12-3/TRBV12-4
ASNRRTGSGNQPQH
>.|TRBV7-9
ASSLAGWGTDTQY
>TRBD2|TRBV12-3/TRBV12-4
ASSLTTSSQETQY
>.|TRBV5-4
ASSLAAGLETQY
>.|TRBV4-2
ASSQDPTGELF